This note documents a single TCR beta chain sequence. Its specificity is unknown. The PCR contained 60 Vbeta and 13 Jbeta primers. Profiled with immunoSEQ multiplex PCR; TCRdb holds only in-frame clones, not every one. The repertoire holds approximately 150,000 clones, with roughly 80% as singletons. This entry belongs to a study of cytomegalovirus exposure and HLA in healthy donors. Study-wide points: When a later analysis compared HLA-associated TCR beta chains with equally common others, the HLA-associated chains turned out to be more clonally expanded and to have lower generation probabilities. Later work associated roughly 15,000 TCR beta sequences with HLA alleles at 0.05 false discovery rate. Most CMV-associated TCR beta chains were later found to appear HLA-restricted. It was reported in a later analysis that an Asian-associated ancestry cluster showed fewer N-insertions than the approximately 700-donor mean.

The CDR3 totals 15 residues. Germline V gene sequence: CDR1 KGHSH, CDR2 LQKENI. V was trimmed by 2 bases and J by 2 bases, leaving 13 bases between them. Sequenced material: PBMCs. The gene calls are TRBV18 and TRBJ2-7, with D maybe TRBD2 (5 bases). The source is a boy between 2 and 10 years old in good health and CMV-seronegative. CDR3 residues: CASSPGAGVTYEQYF. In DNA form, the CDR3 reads TGTGCCAGCTCACCAGGTGCCGGGGTAACCTACGAGCAGTACTTC.